This T cell receptor (beta chain) was recovered during a study of vaccination effects on CD4 cells after COVID-19 (dated by TCRdb to between 2020 and 2023). Regarding the study in general: Each participant got two doses of an mRNA SARS-CoV-2 vaccine, either BNT162b2 or mRNA-1273. In both COVID-19 convalescent patients and infection-naive vaccine recipients, the study compared SARS-CoV-2 spike-specific CD4+ TCR repertoires from before mRNA vaccination with those from after it. The full study included some eleven COVID-19 convalescent patients and several SARS-CoV-2-naive healthy vaccine recipients. Cultures from other donors in the study were sequenced using the Oncomine TCR Beta short-read assay on an Illumina iSeq 100.

Beyond this particular receptor, the publication reports: In healthy vaccine recipients, vaccine-induced clones were almost all SARS-CoV-2 mono-reactive, with only 1 of 255 being cross-reactive with common cold coronaviruses. Marked clonal contraction was observed in both infection-induced and vaccine-induced clones at late post-vaccination timepoints, consistent with waning T cell responses. Limitations of the study were the small number of convalescent patients and the absence of early post-infection timepoints.

Notes on this clone: The clone's antigen remains unknown. Base-call qualities are not available, and no considerably larger clone is one nucleotide away.

The library was made by the immunoSEQ multiplex PCR assay. DNA from the cultured, isolated CD4+ T cells was subjected to TCR beta CDR3 sequencing. In the source study's methods: Non-productive TCR sequences were removed, reads were trimmed to the CDR3 region, and CDR3s of at least 7 amino acids were retained. Antigen-specific clonotypes were identified with the MANAFEST web app by comparing expansion in peptide wells against reference cultures. To count as positive, a clone had to show expansion at FDR<0.05 compared with the reference and with all other wells, an odds ratio above 5, and a frequency above 0.1% in two replicate wells. A clonotype was called cross-reactive if it was significantly expanded both in SARS-CoV-2 spike wells and in at least one common cold coronavirus spike condition. CDR3 similarity was assessed by Levenshtein distance with the stringdist R package, and unrooted trees were built with ape in R 3.6.1. Sourced from immuneACCESS, this table was stored by TCRdb with only in-frame sequences that have V and J called. A share of the clones is absent; for the studies checked, an unresolved V gene accounts for under half, and the remainder has no known explanation. V and J calls and clone size are given by that table; D and trimming were obtained from the DNA. This sample gives about 24,000 clones in total; around 75% of them show up just once. The leading ten clones occupy 9% to 12% of the sample.

The ViraFEST assay stimulated PBMC with viral peptide pools and then used TCR sequencing to identify antigen-specific CD4+ T cell clonotypes by expansion. After less than eleven days of culture, CD4+ T cells were isolated with the EasySep CD4+ T cell isolation kit. Healthy vaccine recipients had no prior SARS-CoV-2 infection, confirmed by negative nucleocapsid antibodies before and after vaccination. Over 1.5 million PBMC per well were cultured with about 10 ug/ml peptides in IMDM containing approximately 4.6% human AB serum, approximately 10 IU/ml IL-2 and gentamicin. Half of the culture medium was replaced with fresh IL-2-containing medium on days 3 and 7. Each peptide stimulation condition was cultured in triplicate wells unless otherwise noted. Using Ficoll-Paque Plus gradient centrifugation, PBMC were separated from whole blood and then either used fresh or cryopreserved at -140C. The overlapping peptide pools covered the spike proteins of SARS-CoV-2 as well as those of the common cold coronaviruses HCoV-NL63, HCoV-OC43 and HCoV-229E. The QIAamp micro DNA kit was used to extract genomic DNA from the cultured CD4+ T cells.

From the cysteine through the phenylalanine, the CDR3 covers 14 amino acids. Only the CDR3 region is kept as DNA, spanning 42 bases read in frame from base 1. The germline V gene sets CDR1 to SGHDT and CDR2 to YYEEEE. V is reduced by 0 bases and J by 7 bases, leaving a spacing of 14 bases between them. The rearrangement combines TRBV5-6 with TRBJ2-7; the D gene identity is not certain. The sequence came from a human donor who received a COVID-19 vaccine. The specimen was CD4+ T cells from PBMCs cultured with HCoV-NL63 spike peptides, collected before COVID-19 vaccination. Sample cell subset or site, as interpreted from the label and publication: HCoV-NL63 spike overlapping peptide pool stimulation. The DNA is TGTGCCAGCAGCTTGGGGCCTGGCCTTAAAGAGCAGTACTTC. Its product reads: CASSLGPGLKEQYF. Extended through the reference TRBV5-6 and TRBJ2-7 proteins, this CDR3 yields the full variable domain: DAGVTQSPTHLIKTRGQQVTLRCSPKSGHDTVSWYQQALGQGPQFIFQYYEEEERQRGNFPDRFSGHQFPNYSSELNVNALLLGDSALYLCASSLGPGLKEQYFGPGTRLTVT.